This entry describes one TCR beta chain. Its antigen is undetermined. The sample originates from a study of cytomegalovirus exposure and HLA in healthy donors. Whole-study findings and limits: Clusters of TCRs from the first cohort tended to co-occur in the approximately 130 validation repertoires (as a later analysis found). Under in vitro conditions, a few CMV-associated chains were confirmed as specific for CMV antigens. Among TCR sequences, most were rare, though some public TCRs appeared in many donors. It was around 160 TCR beta chains that were listed as cytomegalovirus-associated.

V was pared by 3 bases and J by 8 bases, with 9 bases of the junction left unmatched. The CDR3 contains 14 residues. Germline CDR1 and CDR2: SEHNR and FQNEAQ (reference sequence). TCRdb's table, derived via immunoSEQ multiplex PCR, lists solely in-frame clones and lacks some. The sample consists of roughly 150,000 clones, about 95% of them appearing once. The receptor was derived from a man between 18 and 35 years old in good health and CMV-seropositive. Sample: PBMCs. J is TRBJ1-2 and V is TRBV7-9; 7 bases are shared with TRBD1. This chain's CDR3 is CASSFTGAVRGYTF. The CDR3 nucleotides are TGTGCCAGCAGCTTTACAGGGGCGGTTAGGGGCTACACCTTC.